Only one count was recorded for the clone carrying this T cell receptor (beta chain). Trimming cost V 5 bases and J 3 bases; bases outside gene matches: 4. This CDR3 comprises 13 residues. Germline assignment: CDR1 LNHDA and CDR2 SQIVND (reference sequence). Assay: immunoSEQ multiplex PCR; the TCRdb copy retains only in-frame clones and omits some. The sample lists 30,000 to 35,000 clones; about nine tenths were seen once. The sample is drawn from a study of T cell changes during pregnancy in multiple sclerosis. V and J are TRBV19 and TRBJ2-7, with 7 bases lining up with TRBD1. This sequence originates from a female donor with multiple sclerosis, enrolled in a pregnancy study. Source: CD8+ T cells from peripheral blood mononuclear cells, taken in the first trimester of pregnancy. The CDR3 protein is CASSPGTDYEQYF. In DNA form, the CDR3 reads TGTGCCAGTAGTCCCGGGACAGACTACGAGCAGTACTTC.